The 32 T cell receptor beta chains reported below all come from one sample, sequenced in a study of blood T cells in healthy people across ages. Together with a sample-barcoded 5' primer, a J-beta primer mix was included in a second PCR lasting about 7 to 12 cycles. TCRdb re-analysed the 5' RACE reads in MiXCR, keeping a single row per CDR3 protein. The sample contains 1.8 million or so distinct CDR3 sequences, around 40% of which appear only once. Sequencing was performed on blood. The receptors originated from a human donor in good health.

The chain has TRBV20-1 and TRBJ1-2; D is ambiguous. The ends were cut back, 3 bases at V and 4 bases at J, with 15 bases in the middle. CDR3 size: 14 residues. From germline, CDR1 is DFQATT and CDR2 SNEGSKA (reference sequence). CDR3 residues: CSASDWSSGYGYTF. The CDR3 coding sequence is TGCAGTGCTAGCGACTGGTCATCAGGCTATGGCTACACCTTC.

V gene TRBV7-9 combines with J gene TRBJ1-2; D ambiguous. CDR3 length: 13 amino acids. CDR1 is SEHNR and CDR2 is FQNEAQ in the germline V gene (reference sequence). V dropped 3 bases and J dropped 5 bases, with 10 bases sitting between them. CDR3 nucleotides: TGTGCCAGCAGCTTTGCTTCCCAATATGGCTACACCTTC. Translation: CASSFASQYGYTF.

V usage is TRBV29-1 and J usage is TRBJ1-2; D is perhaps TRBD1 (6 bases). V dropped 3 bases and J dropped 1 base, with 15 bases sitting between them. The length of the CDR3 is 15 residues. The V gene's germline CDR1 is SQVTM and CDR2 ANQGSEA. The CDR3 protein is CSVDGGPEDNYGYTF. The CDR3 region has the DNA TGCAGCGTTGATGGGGGGCCCGAGGATAACTATGGCTACACCTTC.

The table lists this clonotype with many counts. CDR3 nucleotides: TGCAGTGCTAAACTTAGACCCGGGGACACCGGGGAGCTGTTTTTT. Encoded protein: CSAKLRPGDTGELFF. The J gene is TRBJ2-2, the V gene TRBV20-1; the D gene is possibly TRBD2 (5 bases). The CDR3 length is 15 residues. The germline CDR1 and CDR2 sequences are DFQATT and SNEGSKA (reference sequence). The V gene lost 4 bases and the J gene lost 3 bases, with 15 bases spanning the gap.

This clonotype has only a few counts. The CDR3 sequence is CASSPLVGRGSLDDNEQFF. The CDR3 DNA sequence: TGCGCCAGCAGCCCCTTAGTGGGCAGGGGATCCTTAGACGACAATGAGCAGTTCTTC. The V and J genes are TRBV4-3 and TRBJ2-1; tentative D call: TRBD1 (6 bases). The CDR3 sequence is 19 residues long. The ends were cut back, 4 bases at V and 5 bases at J, with 27 bases in the middle. Per the germline V gene, CDR1 is LGHNA and CDR2 is YSLEER.

This chain connects TRBV2 to TRBJ2-7; 8 bases line up with TRBD1. V gave up 4 bases and J gave up 7 bases; unmatched junction bases: 12. The germline V gene has CDR1 SNHLY and CDR2 FYNNEI. The CDR3 spans 15 residues. CDR3 in amino acids: CASSAYDRGYREQYF. The CDR3 DNA follows: TGTGCCAGCAGTGCCTATGACAGGGGATATCGGGAGCAGTACTTC. Full variable domain (remainder filled in from reference TRBV2 and TRBJ2-7): EPEVTQTPSHQVTQMGQEVILRCVPISNHLYFYWYRQILGQKVEFLVSFYNNEISEKSEIFDDQFSVERPDGSNFTLKIRSTKLEDSAMYFCASSAYDRGYREQYFGPGTRLTVT.

V and J are TRBV20-1 and TRBJ2-1; D could derive from TRBD1 or TRBD2 (8 bases each). This CDR3 has 21 amino acids. Germline V gene data show CDR1 as DFQATT and CDR2 as SNEGSKA (reference sequence). V dropped 1 base and J dropped 4 bases, with 32 bases sitting between them. CDR3 DNA sequence: TGCAGTGCTAGAGGCGGGGGGCCTGGGACAGGTAAAGAGAGGTCGTACAATGAGCAGTTCTTC. Translated, it gives CSARGGGPGTGKERSYNEQFF.

This clonotype showed up just a few times. The chain uses TRBV7-8 and TRBJ2-5; D gene uncertain. V lost 3 bases and J 2 bases, leaving 7 bases between the germline ends. The CDR3 runs 13 residues. Germline CDR1 SGHVS, CDR2 FQNEAQ. The CDR3 DNA is TGTGCCAGCAGCTTTGTCACACAAGAGACCCAGTACTTC. It is translated as CASSFVTQETQYF.

This chain links TRBV6-2 or TRBV6-3 with TRBJ2-7; D is undetermined. V was clipped by 4 bases and J by 2 bases, with 12 bases between them. There are 14 residues in the CDR3. Germline loops: CDR1 MNHEY, CDR2 SVGEGT. The CDR3 sequence is CASSFDNRPYEQYF. The CDR3 DNA reads TGTGCCAGCAGTTTCGACAATCGGCCCTACGAGCAGTACTTC.

The chain links TRBV9 to TRBJ2-4; D is perhaps TRBD2 (5 bases). The DNA end favors TRBJ2-7, so the J call may be wrong. The CDR3 spans 15 residues. Germline assignment: CDR1 SGDLS and CDR2 YYNGEE. CDR3 in amino acids: CASSVGPGTPYEQYF. The CDR3, as DNA: TGTGCCAGCAGCGTAGGCCCGGGAACCCCCTACGAGCAGTACTTC.

This clonotype was found a few times. The chain links TRBV27 to TRBJ1-2, with TRBD1 as a possible D gene (6 bases). The CDR3 is made up of 14 amino acids. Germline CDR1 MNHEY, CDR2 SMNVEV (reference sequence). V was clipped by 6 bases and J by 2 bases, with 13 bases between them. The CDR3 spells CASRPWTENYGYTF. The CDR3 DNA follows: TGTGCCAGCAGACCCTGGACAGAGAACTATGGCTACACCTTC.

Of note for this clonotype: A read error is possible here, since a much larger clone lies one base away. This sequence joins TRBV10-3 and TRBJ2-1; D is unresolved. V was cut by 0 bases and J by 10 bases, with 13 bases left in between. Germline lookup yields CDR1 ENHRY and CDR2 SYGVKD. The length of the CDR3 is 14 residues. The CDR3 nucleotides read TGTGCCATCAGTGAGTCGATTAGGGTCTACGAGCAGTTCTTC. It translates to CAISESIRVYEQFF.

This chain connects TRBV7-2 to TRBJ2-7, with D maybe TRBD2 (6 bases). The V gene's germline CDR1 is SGHTA and CDR2 FQGNSA. V lost 6 bases and J 3 bases, leaving 18 bases between the germline ends. This CDR3 is built from 15 residues. For the CDR3, the DNA is TGTGCCAGCAGAACGCCGGGACTTACTTACTACGAGCAGTACTTC. It translates to CASRTPGLTYYEQYF. The entire variable domain, with the rest obtained from reference TRBV7-2 and TRBJ2-7, is as follows: GAGVSQSPSNKVTEKGKDVELRCDPISGHTALYWYRQSLGQGLEFLIYFQGNSAPDKSGLPSDRFSAERTGGSVSTLTIQRTQQEDSAVYLCASRTPGLTYYEQYFGPGTRLTVT.

As concerns this clonotype: The junction does not match germline at one end; this may be a read error. The V call is TRBV7-6, the J call TRBJ2-1, with a possible D match to TRBD1 (5 bases). This CDR3 region has 13 residues. Looked up from germline, CDR1 is SGHVS and CDR2 is FNYEAQ. The DNA of the CDR3 is TGTGCCGGCAGCTTAGGCAGGGTCGTCGAGCAGTTCTTC. Translating gives CAGSLGRVVEQFF.

Here the CDR3 reads CASGLGVWYEQYF. DNA of the CDR3: TGTGCTAGTGGTTTAGGGGTTTGGTACGAGCAGTACTTC. The chain employs TRBV12-5 and TRBJ2-7; D perhaps matches TRBD1 (5 bases). The germline V and J ends were trimmed by 3 bases and 4 bases, with 10 bases remaining between them. The CDR3 runs to 13 residues. The germline V gene encodes CDR1 LGHNT and CDR2 FRNRAP.

The chain carries TRBV9 and TRBJ1-2, with 8 bases lining up with TRBD1. The CDR3 sequence is 14 residues long. Looked up from germline, CDR1 is SGDLS and CDR2 is YYNGEE. The V gene end was trimmed by 6 bases and the J gene end by 4 bases; junction bases not matched to a gene: 8. CDR3 coding DNA: TGTGCCAGCAACCCCCAGGGGGCTGGCTATGGCTACACCTTC. This translates into CASNPQGAGYGYTF.

The chain employs TRBV3-1 and TRBJ2-4; possible D gene TRBD2, 6 bases. The DNA end is more similar to TRBJ2-5, so the J call may be wrong. The CDR3 sequence is 17 residues long. Germline CDR1 is LGHDT and CDR2 is YNNKEL (reference sequence). The CDR3 bases are TGTGCCAGCAGCCAAGTTCACTCGTTTTCGGGGGAGGAGACCCAGTACTTC. Protein: CASSQVHSFSGEETQYF.

The V gene is TRBV20-1, the J gene TRBJ1-6, with TRBD1 identical over 9 bases. The V gene's germline CDR1 is DFQATT and CDR2 SNEGSKA (reference sequence). The CDR3 contains 13 residues. The CDR3 sequence: CALPGQGNSPLHF. CDR3 nucleotides: TGCGCCCTCCCGGGACAGGGTAATTCACCCCTCCACTTT.

The chain carries TRBV7-2 and TRBJ2-1; 10 bases line up with TRBD1. The V segment lost 5 bases and the J segment 4 bases; nucleotides outside the gene matches: 11. The CDR3 totals 17 residues. From germline, CDR1 is SGHTA and CDR2 FQGNSA. This CDR3 is CASSPGDGTGAYNEQFF. CDR3 coding DNA: TGTGCCAGCAGCCCCGGCGACGGGACAGGGGCTTACAATGAGCAGTTCTTC.

This clonotype has only a few counts. The CDR3 region is CASSLKDIRTGELFF. CDR3 DNA sequence: TGCGCCAGCAGCTTGAAGGACATCCGCACCGGGGAGCTGTTTTTT. The chain has TRBV5-1 and TRBJ2-2; D may be TRBD1 (5 bases). The CDR3 has 15 amino acids. The V and J ends lost 1 base and 4 bases respectively, with 11 bases between them. Looked up from germline, CDR1 is SGHRS and CDR2 is YFSETQ.

This rearrangement joins TRBV7-3 to TRBJ2-7, with D tentatively TRBD2 (6 bases). Germline V lookup: CDR1 SGHTA, CDR2 FQGTGA. Trimming left V 5 bases short and J 0 bases short, with 14 bases between. The CDR3 has 15 amino acids. CDR3 in DNA: TGTGCCAGCAGCGCTTGGGCGGGACCCTCCTACGAGCAGTACTTC. Translated: CASSAWAGPSYEQYF.

This sequence joins TRBV9 and TRBJ2-3; D is possibly TRBD2 (6 bases). This CDR3 comprises 17 residues. Trimming pared 0 bases from V and 1 base from J, leaving 15 bases between. The V gene's germline CDR1 is SGDLS and CDR2 YYNGEE. CDR3 region: CASSVAPRRGGTDTQYF. CDR3 nucleotide sequence: TGTGCCAGCAGCGTAGCCCCTCGGAGGGGAGGCACAGATACGCAGTATTTT.

The J gene is TRBJ1-5, the V gene TRBV6-5, with D tentatively TRBD1 (5 bases). CDR1 is MNHEY, CDR2 SVGAGI, per germline. This CDR3 has 17 amino acids. Deletions cut 0 bases from V and 3 bases from J, with 15 bases between. The CDR3 sequence: CASSYSRGDSYNQPQHF. For the CDR3, the DNA is TGTGCCAGCAGTTACTCTCGTGGCGACAGCTACAATCAGCCCCAGCATTTT.

The rearrangement joins TRBV10-3 to TRBJ2-7; 11 bases map to TRBD1. The V gene end was trimmed by 2 bases and the J gene end by 4 bases; junction bases not matched to a gene: 10. This CDR3 has 17 amino acids. Germline values: CDR1 ENHRY, CDR2 SYGVKD. CDR3 amino acids: CAISEELWTGGRYEQYF. CDR3 coding DNA: TGTGCCATCAGTGAGGAATTGTGGACAGGGGGCAGATACGAGCAGTACTTC.

This sequence joins TRBV25-1 and TRBJ1-5, with a tentative D call TRBD1 (6 bases). There are 15 residues in the CDR3. Trimming removed 11 bases from V and 4 bases from J, with 21 bases in between. The germline CDR1 and CDR2 sequences are MGHDK and SYGVNS. CDR3 DNA: TGTGCCCTGATTAGGGGGGAGGACGGGAATCAGCCCCAGCATTTT. Protein sequence: CALIRGEDGNQPQHF.

The gene calls are TRBV20-1 and TRBJ2-5; TRBD1 agrees at 8 bases. The tail of the sequence fits TRBJ2-7 better, so the J call may be wrong. This CDR3 comprises 13 residues. In germline, CDR1 is DFQATT, CDR2 SNEGSKA (reference sequence). The CDR3 spells CSALDRGAGEQYF. The CDR3 DNA reads as TGCAGTGCTCTCGACAGGGGAGCTGGCGAGCAGTACTTC.

This clonotype was observed a few times. The V call is TRBV6-2 or TRBV6-3, the J call TRBJ1-2; 7 bases are shared with TRBD1. The ends lost 4 bases at V and 4 bases at J; junction bases unmatched: 9. Per the germline V gene, CDR1 is MNHEY and CDR2 is SVGEGT. The CDR3 loop spans 15 amino acids. The CDR3 region has the DNA TGTGCCAGCAGTTCCCCGGGACAGTGGAGCTATGGCTACACCTTC. Amino acids: CASSSPGQWSYGYTF.

The chain couples TRBV24-1 to TRBJ1-5, with 10 bases matching TRBD1. This CDR3 has 17 residues. CDR1 and CDR2 (germline): KGHDR, SFDVKD. The junction had 6 bases not matched to a gene; V was cut back by 2 bases and J by 3 bases. The CDR3 DNA sequence: TGTGCCACCAGTGATTCAAGGGACAGGGGACCCAATCAGCCCCAGCATTTT. This gives the protein CATSDSRDRGPNQPQHF.

This clonotype has a handful of counts. Written as DNA, the CDR3 is TGTGCCAGCAGTCAATGGGGGCCGGTTGGGGCCAACGTCCTGACTTTC. Translated: CASSQWGPVGANVLTF. The J gene is TRBJ2-6, the V gene TRBV27; the D gene is possibly TRBD1 (6 bases). V lost 5 bases and J lost 3, with 14 bases in between. This CDR3 contains 16 residues. Germline V lookup: CDR1 MNHEY, CDR2 SMNVEV (reference sequence).

The CDR3 region is CASSEAGPEVNNEQFF. Here the CDR3 DNA reads TGTGCCAGCAGTGAGGCAGGCCCCGAGGTAAACAATGAGCAGTTCTTC. The chain links TRBV2 to TRBJ2-1; D is uncertain. Germline V gene data show CDR1 as SNHLY and CDR2 as FYNNEI. This CDR3 has 16 residues. V shed 3 bases and J shed 5 bases, with 17 bases lying between them.

The rearrangement joins TRBV12-3 or TRBV12-4 to TRBJ2-5; D remains ambiguous. This CDR3 contains 12 residues. Trimming shortened V by 3 bases and J by 9 bases, and 11 bases separated the two germline ends. This CDR3 is CASSFHPEPQYF. CDR3 coding DNA: TGTGCCAGCAGTTTTCACCCGGAACCCCAGTACTTC.

The chain has TRBV25-1 and TRBJ2-1, with 8 positions matching TRBD2. This CDR3 contains 16 residues. The trim removed 2 bases at V and 8 bases at J, leaving 11 bases unmatched. Germline lookup yields CDR1 MGHDK and CDR2 SYGVNS. The CDR3 region is CASSERPGGAWDEQFF. The CDR3 region has the DNA TGTGCCAGCAGTGAACGCCCCGGGGGGGCTTGGGATGAGCAGTTCTTC.